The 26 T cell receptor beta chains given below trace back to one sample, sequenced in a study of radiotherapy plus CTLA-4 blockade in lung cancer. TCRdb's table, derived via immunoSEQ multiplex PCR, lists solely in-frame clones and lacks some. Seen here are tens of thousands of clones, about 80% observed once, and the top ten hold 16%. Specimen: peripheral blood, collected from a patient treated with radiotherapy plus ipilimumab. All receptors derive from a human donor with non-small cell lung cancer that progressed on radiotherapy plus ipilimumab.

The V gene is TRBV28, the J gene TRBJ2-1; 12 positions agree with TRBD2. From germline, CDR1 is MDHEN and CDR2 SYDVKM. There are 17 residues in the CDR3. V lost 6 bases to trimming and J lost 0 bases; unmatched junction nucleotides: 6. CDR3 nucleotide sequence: TGTGCCAGCAGACCGGGACTAGCGGGCCCCTCCTACAATGAGCAGTTCTTC. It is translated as CASRPGLAGPSYNEQFF.

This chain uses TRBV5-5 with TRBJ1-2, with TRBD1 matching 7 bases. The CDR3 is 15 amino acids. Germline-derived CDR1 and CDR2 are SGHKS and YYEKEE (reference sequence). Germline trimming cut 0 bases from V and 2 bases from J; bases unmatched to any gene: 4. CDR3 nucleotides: TGTGCCAGCAGCTTGGTGACAGGGACCAACTATGGCTACACCTTC. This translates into CASSLVTGTNYGYTF.

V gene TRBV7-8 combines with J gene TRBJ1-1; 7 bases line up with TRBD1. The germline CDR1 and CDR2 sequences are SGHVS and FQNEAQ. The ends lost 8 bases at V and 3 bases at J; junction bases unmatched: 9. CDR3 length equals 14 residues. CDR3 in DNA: TGTGCCAGCGGCACCTCAGGGGGGTACACTGAAGCTTTCTTT. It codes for CASGTSGGYTEAFF.

CDR3 nucleotide sequence: TGTGCCAGCAGGGCCGGTAGGACCGGGGAGCTGTTTTTT. Translated: CASRAGRTGELFF. This chain connects TRBV2 to TRBJ2-2; D is unclear. The V gene lost 6 bases and the J gene lost 5 bases, with 10 bases spanning the gap. CDR1 and CDR2 (germline): SNHLY, FYNNEI. The CDR3 is 13 amino acids. Full variable domain (outside the CDR3, taken from reference TRBV2 and TRBJ2-2): EPEVTQTPSHQVTQMGQEVILRCVPISNHLYFYWYRQILGQKVEFLVSFYNNEISEKSEIFDDQFSVERPDGSNFTLKIRSTKLEDSAMYFCASRAGRTGELFFGEGSRLTVL.

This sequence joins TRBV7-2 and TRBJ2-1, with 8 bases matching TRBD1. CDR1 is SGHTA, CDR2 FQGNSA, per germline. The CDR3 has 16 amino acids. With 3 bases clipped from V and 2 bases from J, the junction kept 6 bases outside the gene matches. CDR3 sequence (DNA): TGTGCCAGCAGCTTCGCGCGGACAGGGCCCTACAATGAGCAGTTCTTC. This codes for CASSFARTGPYNEQFF. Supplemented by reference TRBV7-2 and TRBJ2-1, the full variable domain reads GAGVSQSPSNKVTEKGKDVELRCDPISGHTALYWYRQSLGQGLEFLIYFQGNSAPDKSGLPSDRFSAERTGGSVSTLTIQRTQQEDSAVYLCASSFARTGPYNEQFFGPGTRLTVL.

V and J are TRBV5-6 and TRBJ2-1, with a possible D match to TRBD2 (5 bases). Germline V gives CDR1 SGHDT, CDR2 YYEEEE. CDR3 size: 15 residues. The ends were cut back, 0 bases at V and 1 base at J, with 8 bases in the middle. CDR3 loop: CASSLERNSYNEQFF. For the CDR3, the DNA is TGTGCCAGCAGCTTGGAGCGGAATTCCTACAATGAGCAGTTCTTC.

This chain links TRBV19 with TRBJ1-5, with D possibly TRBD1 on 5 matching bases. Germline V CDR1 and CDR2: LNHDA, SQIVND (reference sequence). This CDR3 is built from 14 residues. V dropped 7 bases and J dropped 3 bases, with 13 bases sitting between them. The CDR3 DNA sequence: TGTGCCAGTATGGGAGGGGTCCTCAATCAGCCCCAGCATTTT. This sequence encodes CASMGGVLNQPQHF.

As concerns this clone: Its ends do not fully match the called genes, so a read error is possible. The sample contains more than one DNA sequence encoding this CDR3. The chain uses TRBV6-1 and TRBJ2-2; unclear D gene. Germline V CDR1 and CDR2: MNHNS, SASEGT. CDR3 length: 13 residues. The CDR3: CASSERVAGELFF. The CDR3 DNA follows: TGTGCCAGTAGTGAAAGGGTGGCCGGGGAGCTGTTTTTT.

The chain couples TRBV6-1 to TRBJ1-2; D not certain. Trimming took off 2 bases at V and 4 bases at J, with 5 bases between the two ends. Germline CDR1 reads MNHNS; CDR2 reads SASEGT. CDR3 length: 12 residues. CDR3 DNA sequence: TGTGCCAGCAGTGAACAACCCTATGGCTACACCTTC. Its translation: CASSEQPYGYTF.

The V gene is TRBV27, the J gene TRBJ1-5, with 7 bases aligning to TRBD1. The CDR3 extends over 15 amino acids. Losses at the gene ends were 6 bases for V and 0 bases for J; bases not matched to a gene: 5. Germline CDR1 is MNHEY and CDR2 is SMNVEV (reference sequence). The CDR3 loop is CASSTTGDSNQPQHF. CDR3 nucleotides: TGTGCCAGCAGCACTACAGGGGATAGCAATCAGCCCCAGCATTTT.

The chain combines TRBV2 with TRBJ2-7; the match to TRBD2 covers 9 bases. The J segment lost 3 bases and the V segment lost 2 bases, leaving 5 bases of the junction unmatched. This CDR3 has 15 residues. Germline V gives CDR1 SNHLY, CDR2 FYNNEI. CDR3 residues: CASSERREGNYEQYF. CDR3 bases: TGTGCCAGCAGTGAACGGCGGGAGGGCAACTACGAGCAGTACTTC.

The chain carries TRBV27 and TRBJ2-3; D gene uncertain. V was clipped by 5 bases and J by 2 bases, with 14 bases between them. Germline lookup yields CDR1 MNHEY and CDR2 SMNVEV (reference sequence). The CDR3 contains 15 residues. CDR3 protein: CASSPRGGYTDTQYF. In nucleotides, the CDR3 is TGTGCCAGCAGTCCCCGCGGCGGATACACAGATACGCAGTATTTT.

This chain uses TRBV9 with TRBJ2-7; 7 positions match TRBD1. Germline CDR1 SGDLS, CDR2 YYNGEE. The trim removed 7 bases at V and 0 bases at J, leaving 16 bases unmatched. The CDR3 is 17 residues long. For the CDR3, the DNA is TGTGCCAGCGACAGCAAGAAAGGGACAGAGAGCTCCTACGAGCAGTACTTC. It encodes CASDSKKGTESSYEQYF.

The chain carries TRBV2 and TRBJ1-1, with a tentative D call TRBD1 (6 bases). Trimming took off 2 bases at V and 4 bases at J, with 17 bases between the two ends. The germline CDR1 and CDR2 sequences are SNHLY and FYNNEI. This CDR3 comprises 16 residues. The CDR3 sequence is CASSEWAGGRGTEAFF. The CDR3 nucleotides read TGTGCCAGCAGTGAATGGGCGGGGGGGCGAGGCACTGAAGCTTTCTTT.

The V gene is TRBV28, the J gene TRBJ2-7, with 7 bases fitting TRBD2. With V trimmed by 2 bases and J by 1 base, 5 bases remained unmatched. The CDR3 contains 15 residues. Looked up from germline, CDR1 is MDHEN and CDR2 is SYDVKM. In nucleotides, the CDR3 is TGTGCCAGCAGTTTAGGGCGGGAGATATCCTACGAGCAGTACTTC. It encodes CASSLGREISYEQYF.

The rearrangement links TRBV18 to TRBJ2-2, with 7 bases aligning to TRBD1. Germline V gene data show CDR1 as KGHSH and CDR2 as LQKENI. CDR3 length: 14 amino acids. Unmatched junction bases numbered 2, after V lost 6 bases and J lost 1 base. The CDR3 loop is CASSGQLNTGELFF. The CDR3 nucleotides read TGTGCCAGCTCGGGACAGCTGAACACCGGGGAGCTGTTTTTT.

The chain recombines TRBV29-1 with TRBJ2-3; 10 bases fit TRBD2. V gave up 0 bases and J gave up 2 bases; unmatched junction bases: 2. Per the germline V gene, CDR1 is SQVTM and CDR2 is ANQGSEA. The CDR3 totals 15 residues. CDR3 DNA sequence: TGCAGCGTTGAAGAACTAGCGGGGCCCACAGATACGCAGTATTTT. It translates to CSVEELAGPTDTQYF.

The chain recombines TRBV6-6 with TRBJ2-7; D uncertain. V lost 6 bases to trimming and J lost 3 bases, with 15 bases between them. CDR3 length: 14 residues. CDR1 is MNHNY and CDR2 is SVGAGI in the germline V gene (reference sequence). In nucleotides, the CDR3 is TGTGCCAGCAGCTCTAGTGGAACGGGCTACGAGCAGTACTTC. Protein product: CASSSSGTGYEQYF.

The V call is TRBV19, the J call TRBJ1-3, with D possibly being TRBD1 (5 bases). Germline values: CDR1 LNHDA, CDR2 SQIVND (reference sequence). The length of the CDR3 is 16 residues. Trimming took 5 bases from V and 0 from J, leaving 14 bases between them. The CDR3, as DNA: TGTGCCAGTAGTCCAACTAGGGGACTCTCTGGAAACACCATATATTTT. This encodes CASSPTRGLSGNTIYF.

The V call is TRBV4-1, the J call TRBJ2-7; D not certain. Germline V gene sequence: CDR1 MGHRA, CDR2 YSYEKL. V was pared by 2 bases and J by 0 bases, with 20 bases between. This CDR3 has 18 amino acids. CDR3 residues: CASSQHQRTGLASYEQYF. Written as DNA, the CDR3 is TGCGCCAGCAGCCAACATCAAAGGACCGGATTGGCCTCCTACGAGCAGTACTTC.

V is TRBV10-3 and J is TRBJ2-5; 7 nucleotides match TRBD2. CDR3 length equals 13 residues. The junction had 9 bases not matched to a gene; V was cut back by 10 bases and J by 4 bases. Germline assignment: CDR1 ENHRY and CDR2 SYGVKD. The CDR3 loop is CATQASGPETQYF. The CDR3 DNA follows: TGTGCCACCCAGGCTAGCGGCCCAGAGACCCAGTACTTC.

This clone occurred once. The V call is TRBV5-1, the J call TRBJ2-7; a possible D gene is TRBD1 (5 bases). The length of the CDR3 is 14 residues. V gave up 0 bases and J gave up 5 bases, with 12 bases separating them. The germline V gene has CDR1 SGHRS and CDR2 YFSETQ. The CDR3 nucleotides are TGCGCCAGCAGCTTGGCACAGGTGGGCGACGAGCAGTACTTC. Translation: CASSLAQVGDEQYF.

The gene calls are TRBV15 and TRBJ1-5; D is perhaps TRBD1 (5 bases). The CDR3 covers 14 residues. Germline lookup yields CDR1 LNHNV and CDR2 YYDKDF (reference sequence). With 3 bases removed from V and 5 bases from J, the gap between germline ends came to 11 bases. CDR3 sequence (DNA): TGTGCCACCAGCAGCCGGGGGGGGGATCAGCCCCAGCATTTT. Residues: CATSSRGGDQPQHF.

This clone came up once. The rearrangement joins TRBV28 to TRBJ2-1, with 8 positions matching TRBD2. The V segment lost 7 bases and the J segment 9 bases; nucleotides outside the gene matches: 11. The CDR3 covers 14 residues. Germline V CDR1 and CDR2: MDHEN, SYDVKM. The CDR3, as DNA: TGTGCCAGCAAAGGACTAGCCGAGACGCCTGAGCAGTTCTTC. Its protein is CASKGLAETPEQFF.

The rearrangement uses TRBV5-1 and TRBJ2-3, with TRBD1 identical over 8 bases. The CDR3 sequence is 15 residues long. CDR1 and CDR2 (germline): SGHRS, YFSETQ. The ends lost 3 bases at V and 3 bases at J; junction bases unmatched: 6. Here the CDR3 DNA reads TGCGCCAGCAGCTCACAGGGGGTCGTAACAGATACGCAGTATTTT. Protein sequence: CASSSQGVVTDTQYF.

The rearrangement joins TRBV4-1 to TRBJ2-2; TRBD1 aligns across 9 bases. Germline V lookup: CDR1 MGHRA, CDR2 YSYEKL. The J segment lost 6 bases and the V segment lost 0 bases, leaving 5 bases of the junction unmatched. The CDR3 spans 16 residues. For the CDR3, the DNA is TGCGCCAGCAGCCAAGAATTAACAGGGGGCCCCGGGGAGCTGTTTTTT. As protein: CASSQELTGGPGELFF.